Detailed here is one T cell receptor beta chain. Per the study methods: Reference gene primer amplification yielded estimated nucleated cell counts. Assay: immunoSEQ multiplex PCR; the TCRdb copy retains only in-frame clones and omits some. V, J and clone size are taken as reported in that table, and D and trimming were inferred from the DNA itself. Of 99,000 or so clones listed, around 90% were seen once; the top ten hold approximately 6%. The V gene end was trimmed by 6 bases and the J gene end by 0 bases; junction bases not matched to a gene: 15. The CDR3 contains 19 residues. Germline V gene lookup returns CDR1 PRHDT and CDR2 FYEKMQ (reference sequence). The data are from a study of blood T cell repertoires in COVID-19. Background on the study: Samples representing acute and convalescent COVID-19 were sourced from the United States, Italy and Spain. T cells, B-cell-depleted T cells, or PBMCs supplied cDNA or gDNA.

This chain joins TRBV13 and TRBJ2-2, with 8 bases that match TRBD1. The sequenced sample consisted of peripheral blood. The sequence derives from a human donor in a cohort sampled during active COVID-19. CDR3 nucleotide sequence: TGTGCCAGCAGAGGTGTTGGGACAGGCTACCCAACGAACACCGGGGAGCTGTTTTTT. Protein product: CASRGVGTGYPTNTGELFF.